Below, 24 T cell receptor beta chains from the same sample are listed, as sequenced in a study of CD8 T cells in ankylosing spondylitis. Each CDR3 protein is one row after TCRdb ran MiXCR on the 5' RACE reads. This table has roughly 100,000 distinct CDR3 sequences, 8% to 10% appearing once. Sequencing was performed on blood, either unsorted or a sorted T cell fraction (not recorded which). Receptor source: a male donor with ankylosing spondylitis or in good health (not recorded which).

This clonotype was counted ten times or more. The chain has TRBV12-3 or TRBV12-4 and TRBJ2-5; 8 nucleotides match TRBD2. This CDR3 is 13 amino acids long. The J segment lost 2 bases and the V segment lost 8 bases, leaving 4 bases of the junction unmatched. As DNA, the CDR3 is TGTGCCAGCGGGCAGCGGGGGCAAGAGACCCAGTACTTC. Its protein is CASGQRGQETQYF.

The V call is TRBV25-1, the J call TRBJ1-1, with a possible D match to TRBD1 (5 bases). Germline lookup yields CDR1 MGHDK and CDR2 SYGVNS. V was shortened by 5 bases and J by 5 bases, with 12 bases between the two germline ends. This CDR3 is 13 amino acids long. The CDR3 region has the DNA TGTGCCAGCAGTACCTCAGGGAAAACTGAAGCTTTCTTT. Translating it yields CASSTSGKTEAFF. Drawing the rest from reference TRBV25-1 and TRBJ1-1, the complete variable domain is EADIYQTPRYLVIGTGKKITLECSQTMGHDKMYWYQQDPGMELHLIHYSYGVNSTEKGDLSSESTVSRIRTEHFPLTLESARPSHTSQYLCASSTSGKTEAFFGQGTRLTVV.

CDR3 nucleotide sequence: TGTGCCAGCAGCCCATGGACTTCCACCTACGAGCAGTACTTC. Its translation: CASSPWTSTYEQYF. This chain connects TRBV5-8 to TRBJ2-7, with TRBD2 as a possible D gene (5 bases). This CDR3 contains 14 residues. The germline CDR1 and CDR2 sequences are SGHTS and YDEGEE. V lost 4 bases to trimming and J lost 2 bases, with 13 bases between them.

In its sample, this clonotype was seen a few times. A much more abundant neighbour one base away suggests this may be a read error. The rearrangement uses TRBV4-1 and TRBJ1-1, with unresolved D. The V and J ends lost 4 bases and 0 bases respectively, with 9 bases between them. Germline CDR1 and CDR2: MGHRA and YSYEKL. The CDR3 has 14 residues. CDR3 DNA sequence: TGCGCCAGCAGCCCAAGGATGGTGAACACTGAAGCTTTCTTT. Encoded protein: CASSPRMVNTEAFF.

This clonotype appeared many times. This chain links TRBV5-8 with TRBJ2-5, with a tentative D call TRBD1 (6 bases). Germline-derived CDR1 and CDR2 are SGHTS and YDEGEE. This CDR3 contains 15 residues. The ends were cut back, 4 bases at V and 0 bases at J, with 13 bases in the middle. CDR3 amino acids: CASSTRTAYQETQYF. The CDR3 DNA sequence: TGTGCCAGCAGCACCCGGACAGCATACCAAGAGACCCAGTACTTC.

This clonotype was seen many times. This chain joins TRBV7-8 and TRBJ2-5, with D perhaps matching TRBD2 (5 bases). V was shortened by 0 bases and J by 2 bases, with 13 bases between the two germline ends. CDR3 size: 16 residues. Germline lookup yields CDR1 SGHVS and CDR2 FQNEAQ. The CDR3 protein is CASSLARVTLQETQYF. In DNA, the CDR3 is TGTGCCAGCAGCTTAGCGCGGGTGACACTACAAGAGACCCAGTACTTC.

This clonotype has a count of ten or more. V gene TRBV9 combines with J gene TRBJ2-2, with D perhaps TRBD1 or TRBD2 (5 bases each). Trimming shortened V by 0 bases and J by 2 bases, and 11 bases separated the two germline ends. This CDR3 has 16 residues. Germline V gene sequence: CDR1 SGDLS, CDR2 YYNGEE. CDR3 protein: CASSVASRGNTGELFF. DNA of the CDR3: TGTGCCAGCAGCGTAGCTTCACGGGGCAACACCGGGGAGCTGTTTTTT.

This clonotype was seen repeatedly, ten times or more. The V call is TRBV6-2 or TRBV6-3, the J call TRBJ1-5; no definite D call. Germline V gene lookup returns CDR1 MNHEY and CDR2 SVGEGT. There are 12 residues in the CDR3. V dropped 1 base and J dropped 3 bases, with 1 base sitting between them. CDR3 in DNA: TGTGCCAGCAGTTACTTCAATCAGCCCCAGCATTTT. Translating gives CASSYFNQPQHF.

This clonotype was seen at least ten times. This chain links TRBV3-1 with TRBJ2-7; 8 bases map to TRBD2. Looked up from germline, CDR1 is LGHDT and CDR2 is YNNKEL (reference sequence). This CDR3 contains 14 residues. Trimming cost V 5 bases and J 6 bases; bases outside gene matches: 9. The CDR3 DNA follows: TGTGCCAGCAGCACGACTAGCGACGGGAGCGAGCAGTACTTC. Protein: CASSTTSDGSEQYF.

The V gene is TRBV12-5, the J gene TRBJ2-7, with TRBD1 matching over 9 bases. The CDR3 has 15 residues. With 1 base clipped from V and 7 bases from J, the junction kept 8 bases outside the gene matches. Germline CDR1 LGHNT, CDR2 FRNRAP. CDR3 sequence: CASGLGCTGGEEQYF. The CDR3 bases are TGTGCTAGTGGTTTGGGGTGTACAGGGGGCGAAGAGCAGTACTTC.

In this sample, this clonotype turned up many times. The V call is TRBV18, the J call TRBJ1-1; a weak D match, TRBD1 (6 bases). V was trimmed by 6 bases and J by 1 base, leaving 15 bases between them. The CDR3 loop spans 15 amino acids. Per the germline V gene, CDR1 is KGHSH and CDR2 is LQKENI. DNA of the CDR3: TGTGCCAGCTCCCTCCAACAGGGAACGAACACTGAAGCTTTCTTT. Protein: CASSLQQGTNTEAFF. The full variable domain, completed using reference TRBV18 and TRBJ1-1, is NAGVMQNPRHLVRRRGQEARLRCSPMKGHSHVYWYRQLPEEGLKFMVYLQKENIIDESGMPKERFSAEFPKEGPSILRIQQVVRGDSAAYFCASSLQQGTNTEAFFGQGTRLTVV.

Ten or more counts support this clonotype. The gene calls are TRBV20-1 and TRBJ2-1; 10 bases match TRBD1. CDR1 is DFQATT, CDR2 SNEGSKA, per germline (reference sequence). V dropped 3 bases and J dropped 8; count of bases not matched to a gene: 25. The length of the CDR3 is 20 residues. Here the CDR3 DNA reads TGCAGTGCTAGCTTCCTTCCACCGGGACAGGGGTCCCTTTTATTGGATGAGCAGTTCTTC. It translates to CSASFLPPGQGSLLLDEQFF.

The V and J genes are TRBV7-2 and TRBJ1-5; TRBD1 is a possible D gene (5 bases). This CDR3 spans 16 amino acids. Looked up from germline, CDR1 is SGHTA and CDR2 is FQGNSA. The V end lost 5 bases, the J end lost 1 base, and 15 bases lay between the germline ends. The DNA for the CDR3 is TGTGCCAGCAGCACCTTGGCCGCAGGGAGCAATCAGCCCCAGCATTTT. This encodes CASSTLAAGSNQPQHF.

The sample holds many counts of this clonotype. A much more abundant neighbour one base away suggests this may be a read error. The CDR3 DNA reads TGTGCCAGCAACCAAGTGGTTTTCGGCGGGGAGCTGTTTTTT. Translating gives CASNQVVFGGELFF. The chain employs TRBV4-2 and TRBJ2-2; D is unclear. This CDR3 is 14 amino acids long. CDR1 and CDR2 (germline): LGHNA, YNFKEQ.

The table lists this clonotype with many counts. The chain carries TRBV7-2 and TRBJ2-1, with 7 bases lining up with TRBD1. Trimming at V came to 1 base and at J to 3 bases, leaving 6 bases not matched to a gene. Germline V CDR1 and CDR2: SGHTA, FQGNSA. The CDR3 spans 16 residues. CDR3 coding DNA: TGTGCCAGCAGCTTAGAGGACAGGTTTCTCTACAATGAGCAGTTCTTC. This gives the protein CASSLEDRFLYNEQFF. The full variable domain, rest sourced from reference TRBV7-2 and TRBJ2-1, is GAGVSQSPSNKVTEKGKDVELRCDPISGHTALYWYRQSLGQGLEFLIYFQGNSAPDKSGLPSDRFSAERTGGSVSTLTIQRTQQEDSAVYLCASSLEDRFLYNEQFFGPGTRLTVL.

DNA for the CDR3: TGTGCCAGTAGTATTAGTCCCGACTCCATTCAGTACTTC. This encodes CASSISPDSIQYF. The chain joins TRBV19 to TRBJ2-4; no clear D. The CDR3 runs 13 residues. V was cut by 3 bases and J by 9 bases, with 12 bases left in between. Germline V gives CDR1 LNHDA, CDR2 SQIVND (reference sequence).

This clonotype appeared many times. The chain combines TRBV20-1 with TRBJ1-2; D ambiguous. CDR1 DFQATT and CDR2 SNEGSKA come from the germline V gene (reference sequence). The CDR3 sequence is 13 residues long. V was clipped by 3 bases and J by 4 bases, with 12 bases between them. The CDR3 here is CSASHGGSYGYTF. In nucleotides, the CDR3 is TGCAGTGCTAGCCACGGAGGGAGCTATGGCTACACCTTC.

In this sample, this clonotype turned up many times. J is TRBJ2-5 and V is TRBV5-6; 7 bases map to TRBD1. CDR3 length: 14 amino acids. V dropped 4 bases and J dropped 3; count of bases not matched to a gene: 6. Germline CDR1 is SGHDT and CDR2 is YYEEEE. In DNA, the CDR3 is TGTGCCAGCAGCGATTGGGACAGCGAAGAGACCCAGTACTTC. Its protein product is CASSDWDSEETQYF. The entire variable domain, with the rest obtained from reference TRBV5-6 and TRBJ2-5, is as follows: DAGVTQSPTHLIKTRGQQVTLRCSPKSGHDTVSWYQQALGQGPQFIFQYYEEEERQRGNFPDRFSGHQFPNYSSELNVNALLLGDSALYLCASSDWDSEETQYFGPGTRLLVL.

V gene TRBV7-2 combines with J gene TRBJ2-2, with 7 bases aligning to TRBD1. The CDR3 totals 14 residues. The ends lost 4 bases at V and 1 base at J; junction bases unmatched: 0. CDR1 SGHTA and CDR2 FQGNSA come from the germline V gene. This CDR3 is CASSWDRNTGELFF. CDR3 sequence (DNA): TGTGCCAGCAGCTGGGACAGGAACACCGGGGAGCTGTTTTTT. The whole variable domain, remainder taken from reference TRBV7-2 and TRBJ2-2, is GAGVSQSPSNKVTEKGKDVELRCDPISGHTALYWYRQSLGQGLEFLIYFQGNSAPDKSGLPSDRFSAERTGGSVSTLTIQRTQQEDSAVYLCASSWDRNTGELFFGEGSRLTVL.

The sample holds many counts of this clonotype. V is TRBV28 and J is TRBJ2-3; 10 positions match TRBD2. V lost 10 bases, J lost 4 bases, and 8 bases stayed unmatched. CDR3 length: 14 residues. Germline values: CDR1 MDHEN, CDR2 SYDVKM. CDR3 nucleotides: TGTGCCACGTTAGCGGGGGGAGAGGCAGATACGCAGTATTTT. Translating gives CATLAGGEADTQYF.

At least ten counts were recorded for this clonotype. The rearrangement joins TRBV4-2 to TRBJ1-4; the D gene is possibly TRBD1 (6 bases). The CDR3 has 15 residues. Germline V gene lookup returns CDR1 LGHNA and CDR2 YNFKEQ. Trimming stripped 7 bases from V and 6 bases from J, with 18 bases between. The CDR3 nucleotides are TGTGCCAGCAAAAAGGGGGAGGGATTATATGAAAAACTGTTTTTT. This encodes CASKKGEGLYEKLFF.

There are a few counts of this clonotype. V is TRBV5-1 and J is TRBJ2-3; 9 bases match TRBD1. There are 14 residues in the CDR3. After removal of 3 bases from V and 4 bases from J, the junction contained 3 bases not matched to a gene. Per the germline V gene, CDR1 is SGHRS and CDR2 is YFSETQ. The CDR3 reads CASSSTGGPDTQYF. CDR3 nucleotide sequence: TGCGCCAGCAGCTCAACAGGGGGCCCAGATACGCAGTATTTT.

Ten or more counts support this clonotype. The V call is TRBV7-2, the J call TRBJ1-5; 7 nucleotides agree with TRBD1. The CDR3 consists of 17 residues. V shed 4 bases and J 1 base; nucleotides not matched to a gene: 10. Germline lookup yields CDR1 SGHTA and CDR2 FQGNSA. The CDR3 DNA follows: TGTGCCAGCAGCTCGGTAACAGGGGAAGGAAGCAATCAGCCCCAGCATTTT. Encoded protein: CASSSVTGEGSNQPQHF.

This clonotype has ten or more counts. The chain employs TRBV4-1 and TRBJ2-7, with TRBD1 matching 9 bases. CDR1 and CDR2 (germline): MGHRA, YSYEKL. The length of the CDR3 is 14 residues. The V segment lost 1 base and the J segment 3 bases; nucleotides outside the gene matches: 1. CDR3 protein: CASSQVGQGYEQYF. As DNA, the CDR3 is TGCGCCAGCAGCCAAGTGGGACAGGGCTACGAGCAGTACTTC.